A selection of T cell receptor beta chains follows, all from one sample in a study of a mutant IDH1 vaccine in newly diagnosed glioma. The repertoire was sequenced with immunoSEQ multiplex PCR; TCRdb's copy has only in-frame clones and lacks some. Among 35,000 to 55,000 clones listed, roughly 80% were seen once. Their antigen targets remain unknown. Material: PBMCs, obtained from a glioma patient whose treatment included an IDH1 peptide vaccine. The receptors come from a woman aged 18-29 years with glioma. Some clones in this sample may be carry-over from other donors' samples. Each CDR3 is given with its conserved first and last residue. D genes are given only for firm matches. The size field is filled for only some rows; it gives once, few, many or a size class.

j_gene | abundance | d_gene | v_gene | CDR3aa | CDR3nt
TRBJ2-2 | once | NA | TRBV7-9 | CASSLIIGRTGELFF | TGTGCCAGCAGCTTAATCATAGGTCGGACCGGGGAGCTGTTTTTT
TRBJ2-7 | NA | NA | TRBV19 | CASTQRPGVAYEQYF | TGTGCCAGTACCCAGCGGCCAGGGGTGGCCTACGAGCAGTACTTC
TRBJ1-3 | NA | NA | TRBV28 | CASMYSSPGNTIYF | TGTGCCAGCATGTACAGCTCTCCTGGAAACACCATATATTTT
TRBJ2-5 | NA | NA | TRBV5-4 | CASSGRGVQETQYF | TGTGCCAGCAGCGGAAGGGGAGTCCAAGAGACCCAGTACTTC
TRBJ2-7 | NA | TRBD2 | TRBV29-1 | CSVTGRSYEQYF | TGCAGCGTAACCGGGAGGTCCTACGAGCAGTACTTC
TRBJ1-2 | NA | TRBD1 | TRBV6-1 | CASSEVTGGSYGYTF | TGTGCCAGCAGTGAAGTTACAGGGGGTTCCTATGGCTACACCTTC
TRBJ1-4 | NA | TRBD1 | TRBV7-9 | CASSLTYDRGYEKLFF | TGTGCCAGCAGCCTCACTTACGACAGGGGTTATGAAAAACTGTTTTTT
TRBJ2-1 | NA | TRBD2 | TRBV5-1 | CASSEGLAGAGSEQFF | TGCGCCAGCAGCGAGGGACTAGCGGGGGCAGGGAGTGAGCAGTTCTTC
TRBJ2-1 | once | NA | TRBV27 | CASSFPGSLEQFF | TGTGCCAGCAGTTTTCCAGGGAGTCTAGAGCAGTTCTTC
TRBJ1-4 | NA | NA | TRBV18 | CASSGTGTNNEKLFF | TGTGCCAGCTCAGGAACCGGGACAAATAATGAAAAACTGTTTTTT
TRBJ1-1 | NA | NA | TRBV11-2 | CASSLGLGMNTEAFF | TGTGCCAGCAGCTTAGGGCTGGGGATGAACACTGAAGCTTTCTTT
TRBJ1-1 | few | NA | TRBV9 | CASSVGGETEAFF | TGTGCCAGCAGCGTAGGGGGAGAAACTGAAGCTTTCTTT
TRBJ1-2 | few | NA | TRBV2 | CASSYSPGKYGYTF | TGTGCCAGCAGTTACAGCCCCGGAAAGTATGGCTACACCTTC
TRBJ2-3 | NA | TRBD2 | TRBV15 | CATSRDLAGADTQYF | TGTGCCACCAGCAGAGATCTTGCGGGAGCGGATACGCAGTATTTT
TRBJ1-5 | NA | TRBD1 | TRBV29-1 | CSVAQGAGNQPQHF | TGCAGCGTGGCTCAGGGGGCGGGCAATCAGCCCCAGCATTTT
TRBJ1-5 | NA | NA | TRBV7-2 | CASSWASLKGPGQPQHF | TGTGCCAGCAGCTGGGCGAGCCTCAAGGGGCCCGGTCAGCCCCAGCATTTT
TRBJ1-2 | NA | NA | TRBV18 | CASSEDRGLNYGYTF | TGTGCCAGCTCGGAGGACAGAGGCCTTAACTATGGCTACACCTTC
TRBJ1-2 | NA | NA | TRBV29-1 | CSVDPKVRGSTF | TGCAGCGTTGACCCGAAGGTTCGTGGGTCTACCTTC
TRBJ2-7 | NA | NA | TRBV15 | CATSLDSSGHEQYF | TGTGCCACCAGCCTGGACAGTTCGGGCCACGAGCAGTACTTC
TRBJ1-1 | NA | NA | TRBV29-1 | CSVEQASTEAFF | TGCAGCGTTGAACAGGCATCCACTGAAGCTTTCTTT
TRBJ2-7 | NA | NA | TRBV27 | CASSYRGQYEQYF | TGTGCCAGCAGTTATAGGGGTCAGTACGAGCAGTACTTC
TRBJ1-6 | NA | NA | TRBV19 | CASIANSPLHF | TGTGCCAGTATAGCGAATTCACCCCTCCACTTT
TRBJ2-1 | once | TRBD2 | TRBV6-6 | CASSPTSGRANEQFF | TGTGCCAGCAGCCCCACTAGCGGGAGGGCGAATGAGCAGTTCTTC
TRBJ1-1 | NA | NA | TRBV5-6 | CASSFGNTEAFF | TGTGCCAGCAGCTTCGGGAACACTGAAGCTTTCTTT
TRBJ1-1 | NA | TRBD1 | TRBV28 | CASSFGQGNTEAFF | TGTGCCAGCAGTTTTGGACAGGGGAACACTGAAGCTTTCTTT
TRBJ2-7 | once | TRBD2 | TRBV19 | CASSISSGVYEQYF | TGTGCCAGTAGTATCTCGAGCGGGGTTTACGAGCAGTACTTC
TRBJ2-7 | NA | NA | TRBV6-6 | CASSLKGHEQYF | TGTGCCAGCAGCCTCAAGGGACACGAGCAGTACTTC
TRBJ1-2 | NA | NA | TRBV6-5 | CASSLRFGNGYTF | TGTGCCAGCAGCTTACGATTTGGAAATGGCTACACCTTC
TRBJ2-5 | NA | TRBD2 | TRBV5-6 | CASSAPWVAGGRRETQYF | TGTGCCAGCAGCGCCCCCTGGGTAGCGGGAGGGCGGAGAGAGACCCAGTACTTC
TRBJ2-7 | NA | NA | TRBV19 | CASSIGRSYEQYF | TGTGCCAGTAGTATCGGCCGCTCCTACGAGCAGTACTTC
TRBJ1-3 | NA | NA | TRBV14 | CASSRLLTGNTIYF | TGTGCCAGCAGCCGCCTACTGACAGGAAACACCATATATTTT
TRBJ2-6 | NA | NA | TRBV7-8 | CASSLGYGANVLTF | TGTGCCAGCAGCTTAGGGTACGGGGCCAACGTCCTGACTTTC